The rows below give T cell receptor beta chains drawn from one sample of a study of PD-L1 blockade in urothelial cancer. Sequencing was performed with immunoSEQ multiplex PCR; in TCRdb, only in-frame clones are kept and a portion is missing. This sample has some 53,000 clones, with around 75% found just once. Specimen: PBMCs, collected around atezolizumab (anti-PD-L1) treatment. Receptors originate from an older man with urothelial cancer. The CDR3 runs from the conserved cysteine through the conserved F or W. D genes are given only for firm matches. A row's size may be missing; if present it is once, few, many or a size class.

v_gene	j_gene	abundance	d_gene	CDR3aa	CDR3nt
TRBV6-5	TRBJ1-5	few	.	CASSASGDQPQHF	TGTGCCAGCAGTGCTTCAGGGGATCAGCCCCAGCATTTT
TRBV27	TRBJ2-5	once	TRBD2	CASSETSALQTQYF	TGTGCCAGCAGTGAGACTAGCGCTCTCCAGACCCAGTACTTC
TRBV6-1	TRBJ1-2	.	.	CASRPGPDGYTF	TGTGCCAGCAGGCCAGGGCCCGATGGCTACACCTTC
TRBV4-3	TRBJ1-1	.	.	CASSQEYSNTEAFF	TGCGCCAGCAGCCAAGAATACTCTAACACTGAAGCTTTCTTT
TRBV9	TRBJ2-3	few	.	CASSRGGVWFTDTQYF	TGTGCCAGCAGTAGGGGGGGGGTGTGGTTCACAGATACGCAGTATTTT
TRBV19	TRBJ1-1	.	TRBD1	CASSTGGNTEAFF	TGTGCCAGTAGCACAGGGGGGAACACTGAAGCTTTCTTT
TRBV7-8	TRBJ2-4	.	TRBD1	CASSPRQGPSNIQYF	TGTGCCAGCAGCCCTAGACAGGGACCTTCAAACATTCAGTACTTC
TRBV12-2	TRBJ2-7	.	.	CASRLASGQGNSYEQYF	TGTGCAAGTCGCTTAGCGTCGGGCCAGGGAAACTCCTACGAGCAGTACTTC
TRBV5-6	TRBJ1-2	.	TRBD1	CASSLVFGGTGEDYGYTF	TGTGCCAGCAGCTTGGTGTTTGGTGGGACAGGGGAAGACTATGGCTACACCTTC
TRBV6-1	TRBJ2-7	.	.	CASSELFYEQYF	TGTGCCAGCAGTGAACTCTTCTACGAGCAGTACTTC
TRBV6-1	TRBJ2-1	.	.	CASSEAVWASSYNEQFF	TGTGCCAGCAGTGAAGCTGTATGGGCCAGCTCCTACAATGAGCAGTTCTTC
TRBV2	TRBJ1-5	few	.	CATSRSRTLYSNQPQHF	TGTGCCACCTCCAGAAGCAGGACTCTTTATAGCAATCAGCCCCAGCATTTT
TRBV2	TRBJ2-2	.	.	CASSGTPGTGELFF	TGTGCCAGCAGTGGGACTCCCGGGACCGGGGAGCTGTTTTTT
TRBV11-2	TRBJ2-2	.	TRBD1	CASSVYRGPNTGELFF	TGTGCCAGCAGCGTTTACAGGGGGCCCAACACCGGGGAGCTGTTTTTT
TRBV9	TRBJ2-5	.	.	CASSPRGGDETQYF	TGTGCCAGCAGCCCCCGTGGGGGCGATGAGACCCAGTACTTC
TRBV5-1	TRBJ1-1	.	TRBD1	CASSRGTEGLTEAFF	TGCGCCAGCAGTCGAGGGACAGAGGGACTCACTGAAGCTTTCTTT
TRBV11-3	TRBJ1-1	few	.	CASSPGGGKNTEAFF	TGTGCCAGCAGCCCGGGGGGGGGAAAAAACACTGAAGCTTTCTTT
TRBV5-5	TRBJ2-5	.	.	CASSRSQGETQYF	TGTGCCAGCAGCAGGTCCCAGGGAGAGACCCAGTACTTC